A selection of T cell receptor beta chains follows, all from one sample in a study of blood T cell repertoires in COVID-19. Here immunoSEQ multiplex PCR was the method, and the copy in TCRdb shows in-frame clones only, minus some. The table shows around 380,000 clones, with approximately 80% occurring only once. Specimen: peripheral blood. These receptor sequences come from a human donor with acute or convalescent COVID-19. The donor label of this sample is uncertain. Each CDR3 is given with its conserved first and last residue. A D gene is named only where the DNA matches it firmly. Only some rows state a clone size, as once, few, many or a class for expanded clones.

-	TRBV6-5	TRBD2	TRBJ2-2	CASSSSGSFDTGELFF	TGTGCCAGCAGTTCTAGCGGGAGCTTCGACACCGGGGAGCTGTTTTTT
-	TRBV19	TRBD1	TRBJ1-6	CASNSQGAYNSPLHF	TGTGCCAGTAATTCGCAGGGGGCGTATAATTCACCCCTCCACTTT
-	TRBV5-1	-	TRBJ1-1	CASSGGRTGYTEAFF	TGCGCCAGCAGCGGGGGTAGAACAGGGTACACTGAAGCTTTCTTT
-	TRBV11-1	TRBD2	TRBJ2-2	CASSDRPPGGTGELFF	TGTGCCAGCAGCGACAGACCGCCGGGGGGGACCGGGGAGCTGTTTTTT
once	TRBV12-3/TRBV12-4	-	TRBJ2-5	CATATGWGETQYF	TGTGCCACTGCTACAGGGTGGGGAGAGACCCAGTACTTC
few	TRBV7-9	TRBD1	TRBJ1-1	CASSPRGDRGRGTEAFF	TGTGCCAGCAGCCCAAGGGGGGACAGGGGGCGAGGCACTGAAGCTTTCTTT
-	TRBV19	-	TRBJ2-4	CASSIDLRGLGIQYF	TGTGCCAGTAGTATAGATCTCAGAGGACTGGGCATTCAGTACTTC
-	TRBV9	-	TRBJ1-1	CASSPHPTALNTEAFF	TGTGCCAGCAGCCCCCACCCGACAGCATTGAACACTGAAGCTTTCTTT
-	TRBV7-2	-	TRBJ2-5	CASSPPWGSQETQYF	TGTGCCAGCAGCCCCCCATGGGGCTCACAAGAGACCCAGTACTTC
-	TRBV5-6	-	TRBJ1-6	CASSLLGGSYNSPLHF	TGTGCCAGCAGCTTGCTAGGGGGCTCCTATAATTCACCCCTCCACTTT
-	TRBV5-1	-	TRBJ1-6	CASSDYSEPTLHF	TGCGCCAGCAGCGACTACAGCGAACCCACCCTCCACTTT
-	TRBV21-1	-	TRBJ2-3	CASSDKSSAGTDTQYF	TGTGCCAGCAGCGACAAGTCTAGCGCCGGCACAGATACGCAGTATTTT
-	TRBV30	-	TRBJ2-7	CAWSVPRGLREQYF	TGTGCCTGGAGTGTTCCCAGGGGCTTGAGGGAGCAGTACTTC
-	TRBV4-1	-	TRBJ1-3	CASSHPRTGNTIYF	TGCGCCAGCAGCCACCCGAGGACTGGAAACACCATATATTTT
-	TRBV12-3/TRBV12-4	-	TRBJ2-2	CASSLEWRELFF	TGTGCCAGCAGCCTAGAATGGCGGGAGCTGTTTTTT
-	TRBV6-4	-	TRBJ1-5	CASVDEGDQPQHF	TGTGCCAGCGTAGATGAGGGCGATCAGCCCCAGCATTTT
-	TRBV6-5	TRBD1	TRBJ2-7	CASGKGAIPGQYF	TGTGCCAGCGGAAAGGGGGCCATTCCAGGGCAGTACTTC
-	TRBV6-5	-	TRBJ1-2	CASSSPGQRNYGYTF	TGTGCCAGCAGTTCCCCGGGACAAAGGAACTATGGCTACACCTTC
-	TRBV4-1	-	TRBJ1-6	CASSPRTGSSYNSPLHF	TGCGCCAGCAGCCCTCGCACAGGGAGCTCCTATAATTCACCCCTCCACTTT
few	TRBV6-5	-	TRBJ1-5	CASSLWGGQPQHF	TGTGCCAGCAGTTTATGGGGAGGTCAGCCCCAGCATTTT
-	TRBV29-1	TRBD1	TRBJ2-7	CSVETMTGRGEQYF	TGCAGCGTGGAAACCATGACAGGGCGCGGCGAGCAGTACTTC
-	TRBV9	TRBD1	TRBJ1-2	CASSSYRGMNYGYTF	TGTGCCAGCAGCTCCTACAGGGGGATGAACTATGGCTACACCTTC
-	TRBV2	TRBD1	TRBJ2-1	CASSRDRQNEQFF	TGTGCCAGCAGTAGGGACAGGCAGAATGAGCAGTTCTTC
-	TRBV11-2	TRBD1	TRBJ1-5	CASSLHRGSNQPQHF	TGTGCCAGCAGTTTGCACAGGGGAAGCAATCAGCCCCAGCATTTT
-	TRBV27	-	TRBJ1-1	CASSNRDGRSEAFF	TGTGCCAGCAGTAACAGGGACGGGAGGTCTGAAGCTTTCTTT
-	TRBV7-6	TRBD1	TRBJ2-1	CASSLEGQGPNEQFF	TGTGCCAGCAGCTTAGAGGGACAGGGTCCCAATGAGCAGTTCTTC
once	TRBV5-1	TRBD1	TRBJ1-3	CASSHTGGTGNTIYF	TGCGCCAGCAGCCATACAGGGGGCACTGGAAACACCATATATTTT
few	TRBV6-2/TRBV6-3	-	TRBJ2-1	CASSYINNEQFF	TGTGCCAGCAGTTATATAAACAATGAGCAGTTCTTC
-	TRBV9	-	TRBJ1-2	CASSPLRQVRGNYGYTF	TGTGCCAGCAGCCCCCTCCGACAGGTCCGAGGTAACTATGGCTACACCTTC
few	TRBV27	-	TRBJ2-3	CASRRRGGTDTQYF	TGTGCCAGCAGGCGGAGGGGAGGCACAGATACGCAGTATTTT
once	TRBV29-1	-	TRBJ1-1	CSVEGLGEWTEAFF	TGCAGCGTTGAAGGTCTCGGGGAGTGGACTGAAGCTTTCTTT
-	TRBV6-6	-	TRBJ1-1	CASSLTVADTEAFF	TGTGCCAGCAGCTTGACGGTGGCGGATACTGAAGCTTTCTTT
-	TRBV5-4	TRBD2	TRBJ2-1	CASSIKTSFAYNEQFF	TGTGCCAGCAGCATCAAGACTAGCTTTGCGTACAATGAGCAGTTCTTC
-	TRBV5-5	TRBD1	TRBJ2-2	CASSEYRGLSSNTGELFF	TGTGCCAGCAGCGAATACAGGGGCCTGAGTTCGAACACCGGGGAGCTGTTTTTT
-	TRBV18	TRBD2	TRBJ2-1	CASSPWTSGGLNEQFF	TGTGCCAGCTCACCTTGGACTAGCGGGGGGCTAAATGAGCAGTTCTTC
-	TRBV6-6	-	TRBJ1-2	CASSPGGNYGYTF	TGTGCCAGCAGCCCCGGGGGGAACTATGGCTACACCTTC
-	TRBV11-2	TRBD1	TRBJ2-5	CASSLVPQGVQETQYF	TGTGCCAGCAGCTTAGTTCCACAGGGGGTTCAAGAGACCCAGTACTTC
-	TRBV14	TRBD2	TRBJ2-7	CASSQAPGGGYEQYF	TGTGCCAGCAGCCAAGCTCCTGGGGGGGGCTACGAGCAGTACTTC
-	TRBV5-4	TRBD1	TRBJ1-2	CASIDSTGYYGYTF	TGTGCCAGTATCGATTCGACAGGGTACTATGGCTACACCTTC
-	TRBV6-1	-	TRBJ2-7	CASSEVLSTPSWEQYF	TGTGCCAGCAGTGAGGTTCTCTCTACCCCTTCGTGGGAGCAGTACTTC
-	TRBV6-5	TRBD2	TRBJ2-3	CASSPLAGGTDTQYF	TGTGCCAGCAGCCCACTAGCGGGAGGCACAGATACGCAGTATTTT
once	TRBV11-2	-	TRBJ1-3	CASSLAGLYSGNTIYF	TGTGCCAGCAGCTTAGCAGGGTTATACTCTGGAAACACCATATATTTT
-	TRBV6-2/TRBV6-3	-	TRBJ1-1	CASSYSIRTGGGMNTEAFF	TGTGCCAGCAGTTACTCGATCCGCACCGGCGGGGGTATGAACACTGAAGCTTTCTTT
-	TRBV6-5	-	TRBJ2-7	CASRYDPTNREYF	TGTGCCAGCAGATATGACCCAACCAACAGAGAGTACTTC
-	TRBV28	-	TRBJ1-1	CASITAGVVKNTEAFF	TGTGCCAGCATTACCGCCGGGGTTGTGAAGAACACTGAAGCTTTCTTT
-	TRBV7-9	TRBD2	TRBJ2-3	CASSLRGEGPDTQYF	TGTGCCAGCAGCTTACGCGGGGAGGGCCCAGATACGCAGTATTTT
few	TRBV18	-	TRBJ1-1	CASSPRVNTEAFF	TGTGCCAGCTCACCGCGCGTGAACACTGAAGCTTTCTTT
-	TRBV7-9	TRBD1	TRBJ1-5	CASSLGQGSNQPQHF	TGTGCCAGCAGCTTAGGACAGGGTTCCAATCAGCCCCAGCATTTT
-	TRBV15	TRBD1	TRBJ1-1	CATSRDPGGANLDTEAFF	TGTGCCACCAGCAGAGATCCAGGGGGCGCCAACTTGGACACTGAAGCTTTCTTT
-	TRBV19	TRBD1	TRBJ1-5	CASLSPGQGFDQPQHF	TGTGCCAGTCTCTCTCCGGGACAGGGGTTTGATCAGCCCCAGCATTTT
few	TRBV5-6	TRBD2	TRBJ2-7	CASSLRASGPSYEQYF	TGTGCCAGCAGCTTGAGGGCTAGCGGGCCCTCCTACGAGCAGTACTTC
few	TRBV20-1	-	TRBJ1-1	CSASLPGRMNTEAFF	TGCAGTGCTAGTCTCCCAGGGCGAATGAACACTGAAGCTTTCTTT
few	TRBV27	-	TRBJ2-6	CASSTVSEGGGANVLTF	TGTGCCAGCAGCACCGTTTCCGAAGGAGGTGGGGCCAACGTCCTGACTTTC
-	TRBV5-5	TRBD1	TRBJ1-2	CASSFGQGNGYTF	TGTGCCAGCAGCTTTGGACAGGGAAATGGCTACACCTTC